Each of the 4 T cell receptor beta chains below was sequenced from the same sample in a study of blood T cell repertoires in COVID-19. TCRdb's table, derived via immunoSEQ multiplex PCR, lists solely in-frame clones and lacks some. The table records about 210,000 clones, 70% to 90% of them present only once. Sequenced material: peripheral blood. These receptors all come from a woman between 40 and 50 years old with acute or convalescent COVID-19.

The chain is built from TRBV6-2 or TRBV6-3 and TRBJ2-2, with 12 bases identical to TRBD1. J gave up 8 bases and V 6 bases, and 10 bases lay outside the gene matches. Germline CDR1 MNHEY, CDR2 SVGEGT. The CDR3 sequence is 16 residues long. CDR3 loop: CASSRTMGQGAGELFF. CDR3 DNA sequence: TGTGCCAGCAGCCGGACAATGGGACAGGGGGCGGGGGAGCTGTTTTTT.

The gene calls are TRBV6-5 and TRBJ1-3, with TRBD1 matching 7 bases. The CDR3 is 14 residues long. The junction had 8 bases not matched to a gene; V was cut back by 9 bases and J by 3 bases. In germline, CDR1 is MNHEY, CDR2 SVGAGI. The CDR3 coding sequence is TGTGCCAGTTACACAGGGGTCATTGGAAACACCATATATTTT. This translates into CASYTGVIGNTIYF.

V gene TRBV7-2 combines with J gene TRBJ2-3; 10 nucleotides match TRBD2. Germline lookup yields CDR1 SGHTA and CDR2 FQGNSA. The J segment lost 4 bases and the V segment lost 3 bases, leaving 1 base of the junction unmatched. This CDR3 comprises 14 residues. The CDR3 DNA reads TGTGCCAGCAGCTTCAGCGGGGGGGCAGATACGCAGTATTTT. It yields the protein CASSFSGGADTQYF.

The chain combines TRBV6-1 with TRBJ1-1, with unresolved D. The CDR3 extends over 14 amino acids. The V gene's germline CDR1 is MNHNS and CDR2 SASEGT. Between the trimmed V and J ends, which lost 1 base and 4 bases, there was a span of 10 bases. CDR3 sequence reads: CASSEEVRSTEAFF. The CDR3, as DNA: TGTGCCAGCAGTGAAGAAGTGAGGAGCACTGAAGCTTTCTTT.